A single sample gave rise to the 17 T cell receptor beta chains below, sequenced in a study of shared clonotypes between healthy human individuals. The method was immunoSEQ multiplex PCR; TCRdb's version includes in-frame clones alone and lacks a portion of them. The profile shows about 230,000 clones, under 80% of them singletons. Sequenced material: memory CD4+ T cells sorted from blood. Documented subset: CD45RA-negative fraction. The receptors were sampled from a man under 40 in good health.

This chain links TRBV7-9 with TRBJ1-3; D uncertain. CDR1 is SEHNR and CDR2 is FQNEAQ in the germline V gene (reference sequence). This CDR3 comprises 15 residues. The V and J ends lost 5 bases and 3 bases respectively, with 14 bases between them. CDR3 residues: CASSPIIGVGNTIYF. In nucleotides, the CDR3 is TGTGCCAGCAGCCCAATTATCGGGGTTGGAAACACCATATATTTT.

This chain uses TRBV11-2 with TRBJ1-4; D might be TRBD1 (5 bases). This CDR3 has 14 amino acids. Germline values: CDR1 SGHAT, CDR2 FQNNGV. V lost 8 bases, J lost 7 bases, and 17 bases lay in between. CDR3 residues: CASSPGTAIEKLFF. CDR3 DNA: TGTGCCAGCTCCCCCGGGACGGCGATTGAAAAACTGTTTTTT.

This clone was seen a single time. The chain joins TRBV29-1 to TRBJ2-4, with D possibly TRBD2 on 5 matching bases. The V end lost 7 bases, the J end lost 2 bases, and 15 bases lay between the germline ends. The CDR3 runs to 14 residues. The V gene's germline CDR1 is SQVTM and CDR2 ANQGSEA. CDR3 nucleotide sequence: TGCAGCGCCGTCGAGGGCGTTTCCAAAAACATTCAGTACTTC. This codes for CSAVEGVSKNIQYF. The full variable domain, with the rest looked up from reference TRBV29-1 and TRBJ2-4, is SAVISQKPSRDICQRGTSLTIQCQVDSQVTMMFWYRQQPGQSLTLIATANQGSEATYESGFVIDKFPISRPNLTFSTLTVSNMSPEDSSIYLCSAVEGVSKNIQYFGAGTRLSVL.

The chain combines TRBV2 with TRBJ2-7; no clear D. Germline V lookup: CDR1 SNHLY, CDR2 FYNNEI. V shed 6 bases and J shed 2 bases, with 14 bases lying between them. This CDR3 spans 14 amino acids. The CDR3 region has the DNA TGTGCCAGCAGAGTGGCGGTCCCTCCCTACGAGCAGTACTTC. It specifies CASRVAVPPYEQYF.

The V call is TRBV25-1, the J call TRBJ1-3, with D unresolved. V was trimmed by 3 bases and J by 1 base, leaving 10 bases between them. The CDR3 covers 15 residues. The V gene's germline CDR1 is MGHDK and CDR2 SYGVNS. The CDR3 nucleotides are TGTGCCAGCAGTGACTCAATGAAATCTGGAAACACCATATATTTT. The encoded protein is CASSDSMKSGNTIYF.

This chain connects TRBV7-9 to TRBJ2-1; 8 bases are a match to TRBD2. The CDR3 has 12 amino acids. V gave up 8 bases and J gave up 9 bases; unmatched junction bases: 6. Germline V gene lookup returns CDR1 SEHNR and CDR2 FQNEAQ (reference sequence). The CDR3 nucleotides are TGTGCCAGCCAGCGGGGGCGGGGTGAGCAGTTCTTC. Its protein is CASQRGRGEQFF.

The gene calls are TRBV27 and TRBJ2-5; tentative D call: TRBD1 (5 bases). Germline CDR1 and CDR2: MNHEY and SMNVEV (reference sequence). The CDR3 is 15 amino acids. Trimming took 0 bases from V and 1 from J, leaving 9 bases between them. The CDR3 DNA reads TGTGCCAGCAGTTTATCTTGGGGCCGCCAAGAGACCCAGTACTTC. Translated, it gives CASSLSWGRQETQYF.

This chain connects TRBV7-6 to TRBJ2-5, with D perhaps matching TRBD2 (5 bases). The germline V gene encodes CDR1 SGHVS and CDR2 FNYEAQ. Trimming took 5 bases from V and 2 from J, leaving 12 bases between them. The CDR3 totals 14 residues. This chain's CDR3 is CASSAGVSQETQYF. CDR3 coding DNA: TGTGCCAGCAGCGCGGGCGTATCACAAGAGACCCAGTACTTC.

V gene TRBV10-3 combines with J gene TRBJ2-2, with TRBD2 identical over 7 bases. This CDR3 has 16 residues. Per germline, CDR1 ENHRY and CDR2 SYGVKD. Unmatched junction bases numbered 9, after V lost 4 bases and J lost 4 bases. The CDR3 bases are TGTGCCATCAGTGGCCTGGGGGAGGGCGGCACCGGGGAGCTGTTTTTT. It encodes CAISGLGEGGTGELFF.

This clone was recorded only once. A far larger clone is just one base off, so this is likely a read error. The sample carries other DNA sequences with the same CDR3. CDR3 sequence reads: CSAEKASQETQYF. The CDR3 DNA sequence: TGCAGCGCCGAGAAGGCAAGCCAAGAGACTCAGTACTTC. The rearrangement uses TRBV29-1 and TRBJ2-5; no clear D gene. This CDR3 contains 13 residues. From germline, CDR1 is SQVTM and CDR2 ANQGSEA.

V usage is TRBV7-6 and J usage is TRBJ2-5; the D gene is possibly TRBD2 (5 bases). Germline loops: CDR1 SGHVS, CDR2 FNYEAQ. The CDR3 covers 15 residues. V shed 5 bases and J shed 5 bases, with 18 bases lying between them. The CDR3 region is CASSPRRGTEETQYF. The CDR3 DNA sequence: TGTGCCAGCAGCCCGCGACGGGGAACGGAGGAGACCCAGTACTTC.

The rearrangement links TRBV28 to TRBJ2-7; 8 positions agree with TRBD2. The trim removed 6 bases at V and 1 base at J, leaving 14 bases unmatched. Germline V CDR1 and CDR2: MDHEN, SYDVKM. This CDR3 has 17 residues. In nucleotides, the CDR3 is TGTGCCAGCAGAGAAGGGGGTTGGCTAGCGGGTTCCTACGAGCAGTACTTC. This codes for CASREGGWLAGSYEQYF.

The chain has TRBV28 and TRBJ1-3; D uncertain. This CDR3 spans 17 amino acids. Between the trimmed V and J ends, which lost 4 bases and 7 bases, there was a span of 23 bases. Germline V gene data show CDR1 as MDHEN and CDR2 as SYDVKM. The CDR3 sequence is CASSWRGRPGASNTIYF. The CDR3 region has the DNA TGTGCCAGCAGTTGGCGAGGGCGCCCCGGCGCGTCTAACACCATATATTTT.

On this clone: The sample holds other DNA sequences that translate to the same CDR3. The J gene is TRBJ2-1, the V gene TRBV11-2, with D uncertain. This CDR3 has 16 residues. V lost 5 bases and J lost 0, with 14 bases in between. CDR1 is SGHAT and CDR2 is FQNNGV in the germline V gene. CDR3 loop: CASSPVRGSSYNEQFF. CDR3 in DNA: TGTGCCAGCAGCCCCGTTCGCGGCAGCTCCTACAATGAGCAGTTCTTC.

This chain links TRBV4-2 with TRBJ2-3, with 9 positions matching TRBD2. The CDR3 has 14 amino acids. Losses at the gene ends were 4 bases for V and 4 bases for J; bases not matched to a gene: 3. Germline V gives CDR1 LGHNA, CDR2 YNFKEQ. The DNA of the CDR3 is TGTGCCAGCAGCCTAGCGGGAGATCCAGATACGCAGTATTTT. This sequence encodes CASSLAGDPDTQYF.

Many counts were recorded for this clone. The gene calls are TRBV28 and TRBJ2-1, with a possible D match to TRBD1 (5 bases). Per the germline V gene, CDR1 is MDHEN and CDR2 is SYDVKM. The ends were cut back, 3 bases at V and 14 bases at J, with 17 bases in the middle. This CDR3 region has 13 residues. CDR3 sequence reads: CASSLQGSDYEFF. CDR3 bases: TGTGCCAGCAGTTTGCAGGGTTCGGATTACGAGTTCTTC.

The chain is built from TRBV5-8 and TRBJ2-5; D unclear. Germline CDR1 reads SGHTS; CDR2 reads YDEGEE. The length of the CDR3 is 15 residues. V was shortened by 0 bases and J by 0 bases, with 9 bases between the two germline ends. The CDR3 region has the DNA TGTGCCAGCAGCTTGGGTGACGGCGACCAAGAGACCCAGTACTTC. Its protein is CASSLGDGDQETQYF.